Listed below are T cell receptor beta chains from one sample, sequenced in a study of blood T cell repertoires in COVID-19. The repertoire was sequenced with immunoSEQ multiplex PCR; TCRdb's copy has only in-frame clones and lacks some. This sample has approximately 51,000 clones, with about 89% found just once. The sequenced sample was peripheral blood. Source of these receptors: a man between 70 and 80 years old with active COVID-19. CDR3s include the opening cysteine and the closing phenylalanine or tryptophan. D genes are given only for firm matches. Not all rows give a size; the values are once, few, many and, for expanded clones, a class.

V gene: TRBV6-6
D gene: NA
clone size: NA
CDR3 length: 17
J gene: TRBJ1-5
CDR3 DNA: TGTGCCAGCAGTCCCCACCCCGGAGGGGCCCTCAATCAGCCCCAGCATTTT
CDR3 protein: CASSPHPGGALNQPQHF

V gene: TRBV30
D gene: NA
clone size: once
CDR3 length: 14
J gene: TRBJ1-6
CDR3 DNA: TGTGCCTGGAGTACACGGTACAGAAATTCACCCCTCCACTTT
CDR3 protein: CAWSTRYRNSPLHF

V gene: TRBV2
D gene: NA
clone size: NA
CDR3 length: 15
J gene: TRBJ2-3
CDR3 DNA: TGTGCCAGCAGGGGGCGGCGGGGTAGCACAGATACGCAGTATTTT
CDR3 protein: CASRGRRGSTDTQYF

V gene: TRBV21-1
D gene: NA
clone size: NA
CDR3 length: 14
J gene: TRBJ1-2
CDR3 DNA: TGTGCCAGCAACGTGAACAGGGTGGACTATGGCTACACCTTC
CDR3 protein: CASNVNRVDYGYTF

V gene: TRBV6-1
D gene: TRBD1
clone size: NA
CDR3 length: 14
J gene: TRBJ1-6
CDR3 DNA: TGTGCCAGCAGTGAATCAGGGGGCAATTCACCCCTCCACTTT
CDR3 protein: CASSESGGNSPLHF

V gene: TRBV12-2
D gene: NA
clone size: NA
CDR3 length: 17
J gene: TRBJ1-5
CDR3 DNA: TGTGCAAGTCGCTTGCCTCGGGGCAGGGGAGGCAATCAGCCCCAGCATTTT
CDR3 protein: CASRLPRGRGGNQPQHF

V gene: TRBV5-8
D gene: NA
clone size: few
CDR3 length: 13
J gene: TRBJ2-5
CDR3 DNA: TGTGCCAGCAGCCTACAGGCAGCGGAGACCCAGTACTTC
CDR3 protein: CASSLQAAETQYF

V gene: TRBV29-1
D gene: NA
clone size: NA
CDR3 length: 13
J gene: TRBJ1-1
CDR3 DNA: TGCAGCGCGTGGGAACAGGAGAACACTGAAGCTTTCTTT
CDR3 protein: CSAWEQENTEAFF

V gene: TRBV6-1
D gene: NA
clone size: NA
CDR3 length: 14
J gene: TRBJ1-1
CDR3 DNA: TGTGCCAGCAGTGAACAGGGTCTGAACACTGAAGCTTTCTTT
CDR3 protein: CASSEQGLNTEAFF

V gene: TRBV30
D gene: NA
clone size: NA
CDR3 length: 14
J gene: TRBJ1-5
CDR3 DNA: TGTGCCTGGGGCCTGGGGGGTAGCAATCAGCCCCAGCATTTT
CDR3 protein: CAWGLGGSNQPQHF

V gene: TRBV7-9
D gene: NA
clone size: NA
CDR3 length: 14
J gene: TRBJ2-7
CDR3 DNA: TGTGCCAGCAGCTTAGGGGCACAGACCTACGAGCAGTACTTC
CDR3 protein: CASSLGAQTYEQYF

V gene: TRBV4-1
D gene: TRBD2
clone size: NA
CDR3 length: 17
J gene: TRBJ2-1
CDR3 DNA: TGCGCCAGCAGCCAAAGCACTAGCGGGGCTCGGGGGAATGAGCAGTTCTTC
CDR3 protein: CASSQSTSGARGNEQFF

V gene: TRBV6-5
D gene: NA
clone size: NA
CDR3 length: 13
J gene: TRBJ2-1
CDR3 DNA: TGTGCCAGCACAGACCCTTCGGGGAATGAGCAGTTCTTC
CDR3 protein: CASTDPSGNEQFF

V gene: TRBV24-1
D gene: TRBD1
clone size: few
CDR3 length: 21
J gene: TRBJ1-2
CDR3 DNA: TGTGCCACCAGTGATTTTCAGGACAGGATAAACGAAGGAAGCCGTAACTATGGCTACACCTTC
CDR3 protein: CATSDFQDRINEGSRNYGYTF

V gene: TRBV6-2/TRBV6-3
D gene: NA
clone size: NA
CDR3 length: 15
J gene: TRBJ1-5
CDR3 DNA: TGTGCCAGCAGTTACTCCGAAATTGGCCATCAGCCCCAGCATTTT
CDR3 protein: CASSYSEIGHQPQHF

V gene: TRBV7-5
D gene: NA
clone size: NA
CDR3 length: 14
J gene: TRBJ1-3
CDR3 DNA: TGTGCCAGAATTGCTGCGCACTCTGGAAACACCATATATTTT
CDR3 protein: CARIAAHSGNTIYF

V gene: TRBV28
D gene: NA
clone size: NA
CDR3 length: 15
J gene: TRBJ1-4
CDR3 DNA: TGTGCCAGCAGTTTACCCACCCAGGGTTCGGAAAAACTGTTTTTT
CDR3 protein: CASSLPTQGSEKLFF

V gene: TRBV11-2
D gene: NA
clone size: NA
CDR3 length: 11
J gene: TRBJ2-3
CDR3 DNA: TGTGCCAGCCGGGGGGCCGTGGTTGCAGATTTT
CDR3 protein: CASRGAVVADF

V gene: TRBV5-4
D gene: NA
clone size: NA
CDR3 length: 13
J gene: TRBJ1-3
CDR3 DNA: TGTGCCAGCAGCAATACAGGGGGAAACACCATATATTTT
CDR3 protein: CASSNTGGNTIYF

V gene: TRBV6-1
D gene: TRBD2
clone size: NA
CDR3 length: 19
J gene: TRBJ2-3
CDR3 DNA: TGTGCCAGCAGTGAAGTGGGGCGGGGGGCTTCCCAAACACAGATAACGCAGTATTTT
CDR3 protein: CASSEVGRGASQTQITQYF

V gene: TRBV2
D gene: NA
clone size: NA
CDR3 length: 15
J gene: TRBJ1-5
CDR3 DNA: TGTGCCAGCACCCGAGATCCCTATAGCAATCAGCCCCAGCATTTT
CDR3 protein: CASTRDPYSNQPQHF

V gene: TRBV10-2
D gene: TRBD2
clone size: NA
CDR3 length: 13
J gene: TRBJ2-5
CDR3 DNA: TGCGCCAGCCAGAAGGGACTAATCGAGACCCAGTACTTC
CDR3 protein: CASQKGLIETQYF

V gene: TRBV7-9
D gene: NA
clone size: NA
CDR3 length: 17
J gene: TRBJ2-1
CDR3 DNA: TGTGCCAGCAGCTCAACCTCGGGGACTCTCGCCTACAATGAGCAGTTCTTC
CDR3 protein: CASSSTSGTLAYNEQFF

V gene: TRBV6-5
D gene: TRBD1
clone size: once
CDR3 length: 13
J gene: TRBJ2-7
CDR3 DNA: TGTAAGACTACCGGGACAGGGTTAAACGAGCAGTACTTC
CDR3 protein: CKTTGTGLNEQYF

V gene: TRBV5-1
D gene: NA
clone size: NA
CDR3 length: 14
J gene: TRBJ2-5
CDR3 DNA: TGCGCCAGCAGCTTTGTGACAGAAGAAGAGACCCAGTACTTC
CDR3 protein: CASSFVTEEETQYF

V gene: TRBV2
D gene: NA
clone size: NA
CDR3 length: 14
J gene: TRBJ1-6
CDR3 DNA: TGTGCCAGCACCGAGGTAGGGGCAAAATCACCCCTCCACTTT
CDR3 protein: CASTEVGAKSPLHF

V gene: TRBV7-2
D gene: NA
clone size: NA
CDR3 length: 14
J gene: TRBJ1-6
CDR3 DNA: TGTGCCAGCAGCTTACAACAGGGCAATTCACCCCTCCACTTT
CDR3 protein: CASSLQQGNSPLHF

V gene: TRBV12-2
D gene: NA
clone size: NA
CDR3 length: 13
J gene: TRBJ2-7
CDR3 DNA: TGTGCAAGTCGCTTAGCTGGTGCTAGCGAGCAGTACTTC
CDR3 protein: CASRLAGASEQYF

V gene: TRBV3-1/TRBV3-2
D gene: NA
clone size: NA
CDR3 length: 17
J gene: TRBJ1-2
CDR3 DNA: TGTGCCAGCAGCCAAGATCTTGTAGGGGCCCTAGGGTATGGCTACACCTTC
CDR3 protein: CASSQDLVGALGYGYTF

V gene: TRBV7-9
D gene: TRBD1
clone size: NA
CDR3 length: 15
J gene: TRBJ1-2
CDR3 DNA: TGTGCCAGCAGCTCTTCTGGACAGGGGGCTGGTGGCTACACCTTC
CDR3 protein: CASSSSGQGAGGYTF

V gene: TRBV9
D gene: NA
clone size: NA
CDR3 length: 17
J gene: TRBJ2-1
CDR3 DNA: TGTGCCAGCAGCCAAACCATGACCCGGAGCTCCTACAATGAGCAGTTCTTC
CDR3 protein: CASSQTMTRSSYNEQFF

V gene: TRBV5-6
D gene: TRBD2
clone size: NA
CDR3 length: 16
J gene: TRBJ2-3
CDR3 DNA: TGTGCCAGCAGCGGGACTAGCGGGGTCCGCACAGATACGCAGTATTTT
CDR3 protein: CASSGTSGVRTDTQYF

V gene: TRBV27
D gene: NA
clone size: once
CDR3 length: 14
J gene: TRBJ2-2
CDR3 DNA: TGTGCCAGCAGTTTAATGCTTAGCACCGGGGAGCTGTTTTTT
CDR3 protein: CASSLMLSTGELFF

V gene: TRBV4-2
D gene: NA
clone size: NA
CDR3 length: 16
J gene: TRBJ1-3
CDR3 DNA: TGTGCCAGCAGCCCGGTGGACAGCAGCTCTGGAAACACCATATATTTT
CDR3 protein: CASSPVDSSSGNTIYF

V gene: TRBV4-2
D gene: TRBD2
clone size: NA
CDR3 length: 22
J gene: TRBJ2-1
CDR3 DNA: TGTGCCAGCAGCCGCGATCTCCCAAGGGTAGCGGGGGGGCCGGGGGTCTACAATGAGCAGTTCTTC
CDR3 protein: CASSRDLPRVAGGPGVYNEQFF

V gene: TRBV7-6
D gene: NA
clone size: NA
CDR3 length: 15
J gene: TRBJ2-7
CDR3 DNA: TGTGCCAGCAGCTTAGCGCCAGGGTCCCCCTACGAGCAGTACTTC
CDR3 protein: CASSLAPGSPYEQYF

V gene: TRBV3-1/TRBV3-2
D gene: NA
clone size: NA
CDR3 length: 14
J gene: TRBJ1-2
CDR3 DNA: TGTGCCAGCAGCCAAGGAGGCGAGGTGCATGGCTACACCTTC
CDR3 protein: CASSQGGEVHGYTF

V gene: TRBV5-5
D gene: NA
clone size: NA
CDR3 length: 15
J gene: TRBJ2-2
CDR3 DNA: TGTGCCAGCAGCTTGCTCCCCAGGGGCACCGGGGAGCTGTTTTTT
CDR3 protein: CASSLLPRGTGELFF

V gene: TRBV5-5
D gene: NA
clone size: NA
CDR3 length: 15
J gene: TRBJ2-7
CDR3 DNA: TGTGCCAGCAGCTTGGGGGTGGGGACACAGTACGAGCAGTACTTC
CDR3 protein: CASSLGVGTQYEQYF

V gene: TRBV4-2
D gene: TRBD2
clone size: NA
CDR3 length: 18
J gene: TRBJ2-2
CDR3 DNA: TGTGCCAGCAGCCAAAGGACTAGCGGGGGGCACGGGACCGGGGAGCTGTTTTTT
CDR3 protein: CASSQRTSGGHGTGELFF

V gene: TRBV20-1
D gene: NA
clone size: NA
CDR3 length: 11
J gene: TRBJ2-7
CDR3 DNA: TGCAGTGCGGGAGGGGGCTACGAGCAGTACTTC
CDR3 protein: CSAGGGYEQYF

V gene: TRBV2
D gene: TRBD2
clone size: NA
CDR3 length: 15
J gene: TRBJ2-5
CDR3 DNA: TGTGCCAGCAGTGGGGGTACTAGCGGGTTTGAGACCCAGTACTTC
CDR3 protein: CASSGGTSGFETQYF

V gene: TRBV19
D gene: TRBD1
clone size: NA
CDR3 length: 15
J gene: TRBJ1-5
CDR3 DNA: TGTGCCAGTAGTATGGGGGACAGAAGAATCAAGCCCCAGCATTTT
CDR3 protein: CASSMGDRRIKPQHF

V gene: TRBV30
D gene: TRBD1
clone size: once
CDR3 length: 13
J gene: TRBJ2-6
CDR3 DNA: TGTGCCATTGGACAGGGTGGGGCCAACGTCCTGACTTTC
CDR3 protein: CAIGQGGANVLTF

V gene: TRBV9
D gene: NA
clone size: NA
CDR3 length: 15
J gene: TRBJ2-7
CDR3 DNA: TGTGCCAGCAGCGTAGACGGCCAGGGGTACAACGAGCAGTACTTC
CDR3 protein: CASSVDGQGYNEQYF

V gene: TRBV5-1
D gene: TRBD1
clone size: NA
CDR3 length: 15
J gene: TRBJ2-5
CDR3 DNA: TGCGCCAGCAGCACCGGACAGGGTGGGGGGGAGACCCAGTACTTC
CDR3 protein: CASSTGQGGGETQYF

V gene: TRBV10-3
D gene: NA
clone size: NA
CDR3 length: 15
J gene: TRBJ2-3
CDR3 DNA: TGTGCCATCAGTGAGAGTCAGGTTGAGGGAGATACGCAGTATTTT
CDR3 protein: CAISESQVEGDTQYF

V gene: TRBV5-1
D gene: NA
clone size: few
CDR3 length: 13
J gene: TRBJ1-6
CDR3 DNA: TGCGCCAGCAGCTTGCTACAGAATTCACCCCTCCACTTT
CDR3 protein: CASSLLQNSPLHF

V gene: TRBV6-5
D gene: NA
clone size: NA
CDR3 length: 11
J gene: TRBJ1-1
CDR3 DNA: TGTGCCAGCAGTAGTTACAGGGAAGCTTTCTTT
CDR3 protein: CASSSYREAFF

V gene: TRBV20-1
D gene: NA
clone size: once
CDR3 length: 11
J gene: TRBJ1-2
CDR3 DNA: TGCAGTGCTAATAGGGGATATGGCTACACCTTC
CDR3 protein: CSANRGYGYTF